The following is a T cell receptor (beta chain) sequence with its context. The antigen is undetermined. CD45RO-negative cells were positively selected for CCR7, leaving out terminally differentiated effector memory CD45RA+ cells. The healthy adult donors were HIV-negative and reported no recent acute infections or vaccinations. Using immunoSEQ multiplex PCR, the repertoire was profiled, and TCRdb retains in-frame clones only, with some absent. The sample records fewer than 850,000 clones, about 96% being singletons. These data originate in a study of shared clonotypes between healthy human individuals. Whole-study context: CD4 naive and memory got three plates each, CD8 naive two, CD8 memory one.

The junction had 4 bases not matched to a gene; V was cut back by 0 bases and J by 2 bases. The germline V gene has CDR1 MGHRA and CDR2 YSYEKL. CDR3 length: 17 amino acids. The study's findings and limits: Inspection by rarefaction showed sorted-subset sequencing to be incomplete despite large depth.

The TCR originated in a man in his thirties or forties in good health. The sequenced sample was naive CD8+ T cells sorted from blood. The chain is built from TRBV4-1 and TRBJ2-1; TRBD2 matches 10 bases. CDR3 protein: CASSQEPLAGAYNEQFF. The CDR3 DNA reads TGCGCCAGCAGCCAAGAGCCCCTAGCGGGAGCCTACAATGAGCAGTTCTTC.